This entry lists 25 T cell receptor beta chains sequenced from one sample in a study of identifying expanded T cells in peripheral blood. Profiling relied on immunoSEQ multiplex PCR, and the TCRdb table lists in-frame clones only, not all of them. This sample has more than 65,000 clones, with roughly 90% found just once. Sequencing was done on a sample of blood. These receptors came from a person aged 18 to 70 in good health.

The V and J genes are TRBV28 and TRBJ1-1, with D unresolved. The CDR3 is 14 amino acids. The germline CDR1 and CDR2 sequences are MDHEN and SYDVKM. Trimming left V 1 base short and J 1 base short, with 7 bases between. The CDR3 DNA is TGTGCCAGCAGTTTATATGGGAGGAACACTGAAGCTTTCTTT. It translates to CASSLYGRNTEAFF.

This chain links TRBV7-8 with TRBJ2-1, with 11 bases matching TRBD2. J lost 5 bases, V lost 0 bases, and 3 bases had no gene match. Germline values: CDR1 SGHVS, CDR2 FQNEAQ. This CDR3 region has 16 residues. The CDR3 bases are TGTGCCAGCAGCTTAGCGCGACTAGCGGGGCACAATGAGCAGTTCTTC. It codes for CASSLARLAGHNEQFF.

This chain uses TRBV19 with TRBJ1-2, with D maybe TRBD1 (5 bases). The V end lost 3 bases, the J end lost 8 bases, and 16 bases lay between the germline ends. This CDR3 has 14 amino acids. CDR1 and CDR2 (germline): LNHDA, SQIVND (reference sequence). CDR3 in amino acids: CASSMGPHGEGYTF. CDR3 nucleotides: TGTGCCAGTAGTATGGGGCCCCACGGGGAAGGCTACACCTTC. The full variable domain, completed using reference TRBV19 and TRBJ1-2, is DGGITQSPKYLFRKEGQNVTLSCEQNLNHDAMYWYRQDPGQGLRLIYYSQIVNDFQKGDIAEGYSVSREKKESFPLTVTSAQKNPTAFYLCASSMGPHGEGYTFGSGTRLTVV.

The CDR3 sequence: CASSARDSTDTQYF. CDR3 coding DNA: TGTGCCAGCAGTGCCCGGGACAGCACAGATACGCAGTATTTT. This chain joins TRBV6-4 and TRBJ2-3; the D call may be TRBD1 or TRBD2 (5 bases each). The CDR3 extends over 14 amino acids. Germline CDR1 and CDR2: MRHNA and SNTAGT. V was clipped by 4 bases and J by 0 bases, with 8 bases between them.

The rearrangement joins TRBV5-4 to TRBJ1-1; D possibly corresponds to TRBD1 (6 bases). Germline V lookup: CDR1 SGHNT, CDR2 YYREEE (reference sequence). V shed 4 bases and J shed 1 base, with 14 bases lying between them. The CDR3 runs to 15 residues. The CDR3 nucleotides are TGTGCCAGCAGCCCGGGGGCGCCCCCGAACACTGAAGCTTTCTTT. This translates into CASSPGAPPNTEAFF.

A remark on this clone: One junction end does not reproduce the germline sequence, and a read error may be involved. The chain links TRBV5-1 to TRBJ1-2, with D perhaps matching TRBD1 (6 bases). The germline V gene encodes CDR1 SGHRS and CDR2 YFSETQ. This CDR3 is built from 14 residues. The CDR3 bases are TGTGCCAGCAGCTTTGAACAGGGAGCTTATGGCTACACCTTC. Translation gives CASSFEQGAYGYTF.

The rearrangement links TRBV29-1 to TRBJ2-7, with 9 bases matching TRBD2. Trimming removed 5 bases from V and 4 bases from J; junction bases left unmatched: 6. This CDR3 is built from 13 residues. Germline V CDR1 and CDR2: SQVTM, ANQGSEA. CDR3 residues: CSVCISGSYEQYF. The CDR3 region has the DNA TGCAGCGTTTGTATTAGCGGGAGTTACGAGCAGTACTTC.

In DNA, the CDR3 is TGTGCCAGCAGCCTCAGGGGAGTCAACACCGGGGAGCTGTTTTTT. It is translated as CASSLRGVNTGELFF. V is TRBV14 and J is TRBJ2-2; D might be TRBD1 (6 bases). The ends were cut back, 4 bases at V and 2 bases at J, with 11 bases in the middle. CDR3 length: 15 amino acids. Looked up from germline, CDR1 is SGHDN and CDR2 is FVKESK.

This chain connects TRBV10-3 to TRBJ1-1, with 8 bases fitting TRBD1. The CDR3 extends over 13 amino acids. J gave up 7 bases and V 3 bases, and 4 bases lay outside the gene matches. Germline loops: CDR1 ENHRY, CDR2 SYGVKD. The CDR3 sequence: CAISEPDRVEAFF. CDR3 nucleotides: TGTGCCATCAGTGAACCGGACAGGGTTGAAGCTTTCTTT.

V usage is TRBV7-9 and J usage is TRBJ2-7, with TRBD1 identical over 12 bases. The V segment lost 5 bases and the J segment 3 bases; nucleotides outside the gene matches: 8. The germline V gene has CDR1 SEHNR and CDR2 FQNEAQ (reference sequence). CDR3 length: 16 residues. The CDR3 protein is CASSPSGTGGIYEQYF. CDR3 coding DNA: TGTGCCAGCAGCCCAAGCGGGACAGGGGGCATCTACGAGCAGTACTTC.

CDR3 sequence (DNA): TGTGCCAGCAGTTACGGTTGGGGGAACGAGCAGTACTTC. Translation gives CASSYGWGNEQYF. The J gene is TRBJ2-7, the V gene TRBV6-5; D tentatively reads TRBD1 or TRBD2 (5 bases each). The CDR3 has 13 residues. The ends were cut back, 2 bases at V and 5 bases at J, with 10 bases in the middle. The germline gives CDR1 MNHEY, CDR2 SVGAGI.

The V call is TRBV6-1, the J call TRBJ2-6; D unresolved. The germline CDR1 and CDR2 sequences are MNHNS and SASEGT. V lost 10 bases and J lost 0, with 7 bases in between. This CDR3 contains 13 residues. The CDR3 is CAIHPSGANVLTF. CDR3 nucleotides: TGTGCCATTCACCCCTCTGGGGCCAACGTCCTGACTTTC.

The rearrangement uses TRBV7-2 and TRBJ2-1; D may be TRBD1 or TRBD2 (5 bases each). The CDR3 loop spans 15 amino acids. Germline V gene lookup returns CDR1 SGHTA and CDR2 FQGNSA. V was cut by 5 bases and J by 6 bases, with 17 bases left in between. CDR3 in DNA: TGTGCCAGCAGCACTTGGGACCTTTCGGGCAATGAGCAGTTCTTC. Protein product: CASSTWDLSGNEQFF.

The V and J genes are TRBV6-6 and TRBJ2-5, with TRBD1 matching over 7 bases. CDR1 is MNHNY, CDR2 SVGAGI, per germline (reference sequence). Unmatched junction bases numbered 10, after V lost 7 bases and J lost 2 bases. The CDR3 has 15 amino acids. CDR3 nucleotides: TGTGCCAGCAACACCAGGGGCAGGGGGCAAGAGACCCAGTACTTC. Translating it yields CASNTRGRGQETQYF.

The rearrangement links TRBV30 to TRBJ2-3, with 12 bases matching TRBD2. V was clipped by 0 bases and J by 0 bases; unmatched bases: 7. Germline V gene sequence: CDR1 GTSNPN, CDR2 SVGIG (reference sequence). This CDR3 region has 18 residues. CDR3 sequence: CAWSVGSSGGVSTDTQYF. The DNA of the CDR3 is TGTGCCTGGAGTGTAGGGTCTAGCGGGGGGGTTAGCACAGATACGCAGTATTTT.

V is TRBV11-2 and J is TRBJ2-7, with 9 bases lining up with TRBD2. The CDR3 length is 15 residues. Germline V lookup: CDR1 SGHAT, CDR2 FQNNGV. V shed 5 bases and J 2 bases; nucleotides not matched to a gene: 7. The CDR3 DNA is TGTGCCAGCAGCGCGACTAGCGGCAATACCTACGAGCAGTACTTC. Translation: CASSATSGNTYEQYF.

The chain couples TRBV11-2 to TRBJ2-7, with D unclear. The germline gives CDR1 SGHAT, CDR2 FQNNGV. V lost 1 base, J lost 3 bases, and 7 bases lay in between. This CDR3 has 13 amino acids. In nucleotides, the CDR3 is TGTGCCAGCAGCTTAGGCCTCGACTACGAGCAGTACTTC. Amino acids: CASSLGLDYEQYF.

This clone was detected a few times. The J gene is TRBJ2-7, the V gene TRBV29-1, with 7 bases aligning to TRBD2. CDR1 is SQVTM and CDR2 is ANQGSEA in the germline V gene. Unmatched junction bases numbered 12, after V lost 8 bases and J lost 5 bases. CDR3 length: 13 residues. CDR3: CSTQQRGRDEQYF. In DNA, the CDR3 is TGCAGCACTCAGCAGCGGGGAAGGGACGAGCAGTACTTC.

The V call is TRBV13, the J call TRBJ1-2; D is unclear. From germline, CDR1 is PRHDT and CDR2 FYEKMQ (reference sequence). The CDR3 extends over 13 amino acids. V gave up 5 bases and J gave up 1 base, with 8 bases separating them. The DNA of the CDR3 is TGTGCCAGCAGCCGCAACTATAACTATGGCTACACCTTC. This codes for CASSRNYNYGYTF.

In regard to this clone: The junction does not match germline at one end; this may be a read error. CDR3 coding DNA: TGCGCCAGCAAGCTAGCGGTTAGCACAGATACGCGGTATTTT. It yields the protein CASKLAVSTDTRYF. The chain links TRBV5-1 to TRBJ2-3, with 7 bases aligning to TRBD2. Per the germline V gene, CDR1 is SGHRS and CDR2 is YFSETQ. The CDR3 runs to 14 residues. Complete variable domain (other parts from reference TRBV5-1 and TRBJ2-3): KAGVTQTPRYLIKTRGQQVTLSCSPISGHRSVSWYQQTPGQGLQFLFEYFSETQRNKGNFPGRFSGRQFSNSRSEMNVSTLELGDSALYLCASKLAVSTDTRYFGPGTRLTVL.

The V call is TRBV5-4, the J call TRBJ2-2; maybe TRBD2 (5 bases). The CDR3 spans 14 residues. Trimming took 2 bases from V and 5 from J, leaving 10 bases between them. Germline V gives CDR1 SGHNT, CDR2 YYREEE (reference sequence). In nucleotides, the CDR3 is TGTGCCAGCAGCTTAGGACTCAGGACCGGGGAGCTGTTTTTT. As protein: CASSLGLRTGELFF.

The chain has TRBV7-8 and TRBJ2-1; 7 bases are a match to TRBD2. The CDR3 is 17 residues long. Germline CDR1 is SGHVS and CDR2 is FQNEAQ. The ends lost 0 bases at V and 1 base at J; junction bases unmatched: 6. CDR3 loop: CASSLAFSGLSYNEQFF. CDR3 nucleotides: TGTGCCAGCAGCTTAGCTTTTAGCGGGCTTTCCTACAATGAGCAGTTCTTC. The entire variable domain, with the rest obtained from reference TRBV7-8 and TRBJ2-1, is as follows: GAGVSQSPRYKVAKRGQDVALRCDPISGHVSLFWYQQALGQGPEFLTYFQNEAQLDKSGLPSDRFFAERPEGSVSTLKIQRTQQEDSAVYLCASSLAFSGLSYNEQFFGPGTRLTVL.

This clone was observed once. This chain uses TRBV30 with TRBJ2-5, with D perhaps TRBD2 (7 bases). From germline, CDR1 is GTSNPN and CDR2 SVGIG (reference sequence). The germline V and J ends were trimmed by 2 bases and 5 bases, with 15 bases remaining between them. The CDR3 is 14 residues long. The CDR3 DNA follows: TGTGCCTGGAGTCGAGGGGGGGCGGTCGAGACCCAGTACTTC. Translated: CAWSRGGAVETQYF.

The J gene is TRBJ1-5, the V gene TRBV2; TRBD1 aligns across 7 bases. V shed 6 bases, J shed 2 bases, and the junction held 4 bases outside the gene matches. Germline V gene lookup returns CDR1 SNHLY and CDR2 FYNNEI. This CDR3 has 14 residues. For the CDR3, the DNA is TGTGCCAGCAGAGACAGGGTGGGCAATCAGCCCCAGCATTTT. Encoded protein: CASRDRVGNQPQHF.

This clone was picked up one time. This chain uses TRBV28 with TRBJ2-7; D is unresolved. V lost 5 bases and J 7 bases, leaving 21 bases between the germline ends. Germline V gives CDR1 MDHEN, CDR2 SYDVKM. The CDR3 loop spans 15 amino acids. The CDR3 region has the DNA TGTGCCAGCAGTCCCTCTTGGGGTTCACTACGGGAGCAGTACTTC. Its translation: CASSPSWGSLREQYF.